These 2 T cell receptor beta chains were all obtained from the same sample, sequenced in a study of regulatory T cells in long-lasting Graves disease. Combining iRepertoire HTBI primers with Arm-PCR of CDR3 regions, the authors built TCR beta libraries. TCRdb fed the multiplex PCR reads into MiXCR, producing one record per CDR3 protein. The sample records about 380,000 distinct CDR3 sequences, around 16% being singletons. As to time point: newly diagnosed GD, antithyroid drugs for less than 3 months. TCR sequences were obtained from RNA taken from PBMCs. The sequencing used peripheral blood mononuclear cells (PBMCs), collected at new diagnosis, from a patient treated with antithyroid drugs. Receptors were obtained from a female donor with Graves disease.

This clonotype was recorded many times. This chain links TRBV7-9 with TRBJ1-5; no definite D call. Germline V lookup: CDR1 SEHNR, CDR2 FQNEAQ (reference sequence). V was shortened by 2 bases and J by 7 bases, with 6 bases between the two germline ends. This CDR3 has 12 amino acids. In DNA, the CDR3 is TGTGCCAGCAGCTTACCGACACAGCCCCAGCATTTT. Its translation: CASSLPTQPQHF.

This clonotype was seen repeatedly, ten times or more. The chain employs TRBV7-9 and TRBJ2-5, with D hard to call. Deletions cut 4 bases from V and 5 bases from J, with 11 bases between. The germline V gene encodes CDR1 SEHNR and CDR2 FQNEAQ (reference sequence). The CDR3 runs 13 residues. The CDR3 loop reads CASSSAQRETQYF. The CDR3 bases are TGTGCCAGCAGCTCGGCTCAACGTGAGACCCAGTACTTC.